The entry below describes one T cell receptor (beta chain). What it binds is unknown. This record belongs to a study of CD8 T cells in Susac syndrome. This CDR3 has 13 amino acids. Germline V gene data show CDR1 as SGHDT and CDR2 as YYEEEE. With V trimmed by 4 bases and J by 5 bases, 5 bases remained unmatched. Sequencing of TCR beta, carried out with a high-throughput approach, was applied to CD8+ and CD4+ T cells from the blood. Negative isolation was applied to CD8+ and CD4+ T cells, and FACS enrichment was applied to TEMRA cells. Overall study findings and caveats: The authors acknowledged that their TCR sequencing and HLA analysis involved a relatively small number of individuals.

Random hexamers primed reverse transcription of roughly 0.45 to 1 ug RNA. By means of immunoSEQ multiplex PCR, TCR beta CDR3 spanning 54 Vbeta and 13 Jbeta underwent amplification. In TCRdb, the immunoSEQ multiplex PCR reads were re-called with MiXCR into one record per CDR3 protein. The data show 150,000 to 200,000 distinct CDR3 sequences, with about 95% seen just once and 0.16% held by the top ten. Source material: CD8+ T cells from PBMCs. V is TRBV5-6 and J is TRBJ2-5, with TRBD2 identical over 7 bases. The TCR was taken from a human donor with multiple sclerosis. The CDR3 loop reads CASSDAGDETQYF. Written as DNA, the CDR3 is TGTGCCAGCAGCGACGCGGGGGATGAGACCCAGTACTTC. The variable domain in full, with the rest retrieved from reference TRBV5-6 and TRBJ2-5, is DAGVTQSPTHLIKTRGQQVTLRCSPKSGHDTVSWYQQALGQGPQFIFQYYEEEERQRGNFPDRFSGHQFPNYSSELNVNALLLGDSALYLCASSDAGDETQYFGPGTRLLVL.